This is a list of T cell receptor beta chains from one sample in a study of T cell responses to AZD1222 COVID-19 vaccine. Libraries were prepared by immunoSEQ multiplex PCR; TCRdb keeps only in-frame clonotypes and omits some of them. In the table there are around 140,000 clones, 85% to 95% of which are singletons. The starting material was peripheral blood, obtained after recovery from COVID-19. Source of these receptors: an adult who had recovered from COVID-19. Both conserved end residues are part of each CDR3. The order of the fields is J gene, V gene, D gene, CDR3 protein, CDR3 DNA. A D gene is named only where the DNA matches it firmly.

>TRBJ1-4|TRBV30|TRBD1
CAWSGDRTLATNEKLFF
TGTGCCTGGAGTGGGGACAGGACTCTTGCAACTAATGAAAAACTGTTTTTT
>TRBJ2-1|TRBV27|TRBD2
CASSPLATSGYNEQFF
TGTGCCAGCAGCCCCCTCGCCACTAGCGGCTACAATGAGCAGTTCTTC
>TRBJ2-1|TRBV20-1|TRBD2
CSASLMAGRGNEQFF
TGCAGTGCTAGTTTAATGGCCGGGAGGGGGAATGAGCAGTTCTTC
>TRBJ1-1|TRBV10-3|.
CAISWTAENTEAFF
TGTGCCATCAGCTGGACAGCCGAGAACACTGAAGCTTTCTTT
>TRBJ2-5|TRBV7-6|.
CASSVGPYQETQYF
TGTGCCAGCAGCGTAGGACCGTACCAAGAGACCCAGTACTTC
>TRBJ1-5|TRBV3-1/TRBV3-2|TRBD1
CASSQGFQGQANQPQHF
TGTGCCAGCAGCCAAGGGTTTCAGGGACAGGCGAATCAGCCCCAGCATTTT
>TRBJ1-4|TRBV28|.
CASSPLATNEKLFF
TGTGCCAGCAGTCCCCTTGCAACTAATGAAAAACTGTTTTTT
>TRBJ2-1|TRBV28|.
CASSSTGLPYNEQFF
TGTGCCAGCAGTTCCACGGGACTTCCCTACAATGAGCAGTTCTTC
>TRBJ2-3|TRBV15|TRBD1
CATRTGGTDTQYF
TGTGCCACCAGGACAGGGGGCACAGATACGCAGTATTTT
>TRBJ2-3|TRBV11-2|.
CASSSRSDTQYF
TGTGCCAGCAGCTCGCGTTCAGATACGCAGTATTTT
>TRBJ1-1|TRBV15|.
CATTPGFSLGNTEAFF
TGTGCCACAACCCCAGGGTTTTCACTGGGGAACACTGAAGCTTTCTTT
>TRBJ2-7|TRBV7-6|.
CASSPVGGSGYEQYF
TGTGCCAGCAGCCCGGTTGGAGGGTCAGGTTACGAGCAGTACTTC
>TRBJ1-5|TRBV28|.
CASSPSVWGQPQHF
TGTGCCAGCAGTCCCAGTGTTTGGGGTCAGCCCCAGCATTTT
>TRBJ2-7|TRBV6-5|TRBD2
CASSYSTSGDAYEQYF
TGTGCCAGCAGTTACTCAACTAGCGGGGACGCCTACGAGCAGTACTTC
>TRBJ2-2|TRBV6-2/TRBV6-3|TRBD1
CASSYGQGNTGELFF
TGTGCCAGCAGTTATGGACAGGGAAACACCGGGGAGCTGTTTTTT
>TRBJ1-1|TRBV18|.
CASSPQSTEAFF
TGTGCCAGCTCACCACAATCCACTGAAGCTTTCTTT
>TRBJ2-7|TRBV7-6|.
CASSLELVGEQYF
TGTGCCAGCAGCTTAGAACTAGTTGGCGAGCAGTACTTC
>TRBJ2-6|TRBV7-6|.
CASSLATGSSGANVLTF
TGTGCCAGCAGCTTAGCGACCGGGAGCTCTGGGGCCAACGTCCTGACTTTC
>TRBJ1-4|TRBV19|.
CASSMNSAGNEKLFF
TGTGCCAGTAGTATGAATTCGGCAGGGAATGAAAAACTGTTTTTT
>TRBJ1-6|TRBV5-1|TRBD1
CASSISRGQGEISPLHF
TGCGCCAGCAGCATATCCAGGGGGCAAGGGGAGATTTCACCCCTCCACTTT
>TRBJ2-7|TRBV19|.
CASSIPGGAFPEQYF
TGTGCCAGTAGTATACCCGGGGGCGCCTTTCCCGAGCAGTACTTC